A selection of T cell receptor beta chains follows, all from one sample in a study of blood T cells in healthy people across ages. TCRdb processed the 5' RACE reads anew with MiXCR; each CDR3 protein has one entry. Found here are roughly 720,000 distinct CDR3 sequences, 50% to 65% of them singletons; the top ten hold around 41%. The specimen was blood. The origin of the receptors is a man at least 80 years old in good health. The conserved cysteine and the conserved F or W are not part of the CDR3 here. For some rows the clone size is stated as once, few or many, or as a class when expanded; others skip it.

ATSDPLLAGAGEQF	TRBV24-1	TRBJ2-1	.
SSSQPFRYAY	TRBV7-9	TRBJ2-3	.
ASSVPPGPFYEQY	TRBV9	TRBJ2-7	many
ANSLTGLEAGYT	TRBV3-1	TRBJ1-2	.
ASSLQRDRGPHEQY	TRBV6-2/TRBV6-3	TRBJ2-7	.
AAVGREGYNEQF	TRBV10-3	TRBJ2-1	.
ASSRQGSHEQY	TRBV7-9	TRBJ2-7	many
AISTSSGTQQTLYYEQY	TRBV10-3	TRBJ2-7	.
STGQGQAF	TRBV29-1	TRBJ1-1	.
ASSAMGQPQETQY	TRBV3-1	TRBJ2-5	.
ASSHGTPVTGELF	TRBV18	TRBJ2-2	.
ASSHPQETQY	TRBV28	TRBJ2-5	few
ASSPQGHRYAY	TRBV18	TRBJ2-3	.
ASSQDSAGAQDIQY	TRBV4-1	TRBJ2-4	many
ASSFGRGQQY	TRBV27	TRBJ2-5	.
SATTLAGGAETQY	TRBV20-1	TRBJ2-5	few
ASSGDNEQF	TRBV5-1	TRBJ2-1	few
SAGGLSRTDTQY	TRBV20-1	TRBJ2-3	.